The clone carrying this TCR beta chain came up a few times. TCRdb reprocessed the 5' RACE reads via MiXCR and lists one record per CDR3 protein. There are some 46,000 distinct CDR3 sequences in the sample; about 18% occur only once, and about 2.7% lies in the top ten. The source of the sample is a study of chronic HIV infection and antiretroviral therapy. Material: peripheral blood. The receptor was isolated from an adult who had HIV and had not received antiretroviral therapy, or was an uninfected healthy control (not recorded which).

CDR3 in amino acids: CASSQRGVTGMTETQYF. For the CDR3, the DNA is TGCGCCAGCAGCCAAAGGGGGGTGACGGGGATGACCGAGACCCAGTACTTC. This rearrangement joins TRBV4-1 to TRBJ2-5; D possibly uses TRBD1 or TRBD2 (6 bases each). V was clipped by 2 bases and J by 5 bases, with 21 bases between them. CDR3 length: 17 residues. The germline CDR1 and CDR2 sequences are MGHRA and YSYEKL.